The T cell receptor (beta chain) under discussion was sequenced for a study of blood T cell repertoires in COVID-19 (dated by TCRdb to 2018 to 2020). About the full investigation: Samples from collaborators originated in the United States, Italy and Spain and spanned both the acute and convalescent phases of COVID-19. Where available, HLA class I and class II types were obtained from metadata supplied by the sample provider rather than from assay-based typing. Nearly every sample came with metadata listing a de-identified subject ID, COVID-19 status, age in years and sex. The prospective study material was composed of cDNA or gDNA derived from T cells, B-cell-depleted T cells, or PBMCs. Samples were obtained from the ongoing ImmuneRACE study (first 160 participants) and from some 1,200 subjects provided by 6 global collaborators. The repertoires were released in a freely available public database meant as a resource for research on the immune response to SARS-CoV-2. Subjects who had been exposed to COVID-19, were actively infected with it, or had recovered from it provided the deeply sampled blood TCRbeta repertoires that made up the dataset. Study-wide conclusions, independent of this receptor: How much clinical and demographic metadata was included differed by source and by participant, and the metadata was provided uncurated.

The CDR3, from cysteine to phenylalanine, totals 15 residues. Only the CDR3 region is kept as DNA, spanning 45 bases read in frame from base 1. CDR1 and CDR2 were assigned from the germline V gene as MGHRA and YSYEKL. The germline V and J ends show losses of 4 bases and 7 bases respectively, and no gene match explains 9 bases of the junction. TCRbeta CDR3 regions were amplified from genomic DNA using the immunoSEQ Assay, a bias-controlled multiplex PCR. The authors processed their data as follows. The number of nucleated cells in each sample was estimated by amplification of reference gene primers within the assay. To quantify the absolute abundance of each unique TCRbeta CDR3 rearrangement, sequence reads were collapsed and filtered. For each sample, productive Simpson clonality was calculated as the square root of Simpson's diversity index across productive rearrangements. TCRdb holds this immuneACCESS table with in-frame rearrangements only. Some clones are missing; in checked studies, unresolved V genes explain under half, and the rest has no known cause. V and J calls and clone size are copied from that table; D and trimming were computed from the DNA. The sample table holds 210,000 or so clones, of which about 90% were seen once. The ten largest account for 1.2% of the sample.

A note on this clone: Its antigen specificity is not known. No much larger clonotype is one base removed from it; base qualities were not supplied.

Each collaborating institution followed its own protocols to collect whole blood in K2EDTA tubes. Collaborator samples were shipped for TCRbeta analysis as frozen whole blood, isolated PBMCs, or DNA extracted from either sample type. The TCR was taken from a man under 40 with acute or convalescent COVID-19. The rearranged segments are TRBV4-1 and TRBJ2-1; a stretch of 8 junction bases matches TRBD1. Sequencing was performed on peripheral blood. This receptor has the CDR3 CASSPIGQGGNEQFF. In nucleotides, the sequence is TGCGCCAGCAGCCCAATAGGACAGGGTGGGAATGAGCAGTTCTTC.